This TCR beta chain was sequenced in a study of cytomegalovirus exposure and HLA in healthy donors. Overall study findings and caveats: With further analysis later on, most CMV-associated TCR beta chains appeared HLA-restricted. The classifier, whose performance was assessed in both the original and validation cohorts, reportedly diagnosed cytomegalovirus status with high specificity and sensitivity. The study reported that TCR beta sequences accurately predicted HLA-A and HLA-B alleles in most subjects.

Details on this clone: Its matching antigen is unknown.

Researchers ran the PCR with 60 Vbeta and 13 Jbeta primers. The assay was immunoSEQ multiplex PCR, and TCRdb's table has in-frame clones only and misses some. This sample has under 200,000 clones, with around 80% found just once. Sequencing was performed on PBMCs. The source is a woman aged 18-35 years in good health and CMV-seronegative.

This CDR3 is CASSLLHGRVGYTF. DNA for the CDR3: TGTGCCAGCAGTCTCCTTCACGGGCGGGTTGGCTACACCTTC. The chain combines TRBV28 with TRBJ1-2, with no clear D. There are 14 residues in the CDR3. The germline V gene has CDR1 MDHEN and CDR2 SYDVKM. V was pared by 5 bases and J by 7 bases, with 17 bases between.